Presented here are 20 T cell receptor beta chains from one specimen sequenced in a study of long-term antiretroviral therapy in people with HIV. Runs used v3.0 of the immunoSEQ assay and were done at survey level. Only in-frame clones appear in the TCRdb table, and some are missing; sequencing was by immunoSEQ multiplex PCR. Among tens of thousands of clones, about 95% were seen once, and the ten largest hold 2.5% to 3.5%. This material consisted of unsorted PBMCs, taken 3.7 years after starting antiretroviral therapy. Receptors were obtained from a woman aged 45 to 65 with HIV.

Turning to this clone: Sequence at one end of the junction differs from germline and may be a read error. The chain has TRBV2 and TRBJ2-5; D may match TRBD1 or TRBD2 (5 bases each). The germline gives CDR1 SNHLY, CDR2 FYNNEI. CDR3 length: 15 amino acids. CDR3 amino acids: CASSRGLGPQGTQYF. In nucleotides, the CDR3 is TGTGCCAGCAGTCGGGGTCTGGGACCTCAAGGGACCCAGTACTTC.

The rearrangement uses TRBV7-3 and TRBJ2-2, with D perhaps TRBD1 (5 bases). Deletions cut 4 bases from V and 2 bases from J, with 8 bases between. Germline CDR1 reads SGHTA; CDR2 reads FQGTGA. CDR3 length: 14 amino acids. CDR3 bases: TGTGCCAGCAGCTCGACAGTTAACACCGGGGAGCTGTTTTTT. It is translated as CASSSTVNTGELFF.

The chain is built from TRBV5-6 and TRBJ1-3, with a weak D call TRBD1 (6 bases). V was pared by 4 bases and J by 2 bases, with 13 bases between. The CDR3 has 15 amino acids. Germline CDR1 and CDR2: SGHDT and YYEEEE. CDR3 bases: TGTGCCAGCAGCCCCCGGACAGCTCCTGGAAACACCATATATTTT. Amino acid sequence: CASSPRTAPGNTIYF.

The rearrangement links TRBV5-1 to TRBJ1-1; D gene unclear. V lost 0 bases to trimming and J lost 1 base, with 7 bases between them. The germline gives CDR1 SGHRS, CDR2 YFSETQ. This CDR3 has 14 amino acids. The CDR3 reads CASSLGNRNTEAFF. CDR3 bases: TGCGCCAGCAGCTTGGGTAACCGGAACACTGAAGCTTTCTTT.

The chain employs TRBV19 and TRBJ2-6, with D possibly matching TRBD2 (7 bases). The CDR3 length is 15 residues. Germline V lookup: CDR1 LNHDA, CDR2 SQIVND (reference sequence). Trimming cost V 6 bases and J 2 bases, with 11 bases left between them. CDR3 coding DNA: TGTGCCAGTAGCCTGGGGGGGCCTGGGGCCAACGTCCTGACTTTC. It specifies CASSLGGPGANVLTF. Using reference TRBV19 and TRBJ2-6 for the parts outside the CDR3, the full variable domain is DGGITQSPKYLFRKEGQNVTLSCEQNLNHDAMYWYRQDPGQGLRLIYYSQIVNDFQKGDIAEGYSVSREKKESFPLTVTSAQKNPTAFYLCASSLGGPGANVLTFGAGSRLTVL.

The chain couples TRBV7-3 to TRBJ2-4; 11 bases are shared with TRBD2. This CDR3 spans 17 amino acids. Looked up from germline, CDR1 is SGHTA and CDR2 is FQGTGA. V was clipped by 2 bases and J by 4 bases; unmatched bases: 7. CDR3 in DNA: TGTGCCAGCAGCTTACGCGGTGCTAGCGGGGGGAAAAACATTCAGTACTTC. This codes for CASSLRGASGGKNIQYF.

This chain links TRBV6-1 with TRBJ1-3; D unresolved. The CDR3 extends over 13 amino acids. V was clipped by 7 bases and J by 2 bases, with 9 bases between them. Germline lookup yields CDR1 MNHNS and CDR2 SASEGT. For the CDR3, the DNA is TGTGCCAGCACCATAAGCGCTGGAAACACCATATATTTT. This gives the protein CASTISAGNTIYF.

V and J are TRBV2 and TRBJ1-4, with D unresolved. The germline V gene has CDR1 SNHLY and CDR2 FYNNEI. V was trimmed by 5 bases and J by 0 bases, leaving 10 bases between them. The CDR3 runs to 15 residues. The CDR3 sequence is CASSFDIATNEKLFF. CDR3 DNA sequence: TGTGCCAGCAGTTTCGACATTGCAACTAATGAAAAACTGTTTTTT.

This chain links TRBV6-5 with TRBJ1-2, with 9 bases matching TRBD1. CDR3 size: 15 residues. J was trimmed by 3 bases and V by 0 bases; bases with no gene match: 2. Germline CDR1 reads MNHEY; CDR2 reads SVGAGI. The CDR3 DNA is TGTGCCAGCAGTTACTCACAGGGGGCTCACTATGGCTACACCTTC. As protein: CASSYSQGAHYGYTF.

This clone turned up a few times. The chain employs TRBV6-5 and TRBJ2-7, with 8 bases fitting TRBD2. J gave up 1 base and V 5 bases, and 4 bases lay outside the gene matches. The CDR3 is 14 amino acids. CDR1 and CDR2 (germline): MNHEY, SVGAGI. The CDR3 bases are TGTGCCAGCAGTACTAGCGGAACTTCCTACGAGCAGTACTTC. This encodes CASSTSGTSYEQYF.

The chain combines TRBV27 with TRBJ1-2; no reliable D call. The germline CDR1 and CDR2 sequences are MNHEY and SMNVEV (reference sequence). This CDR3 is built from 15 residues. V gave up 5 bases and J gave up 5 bases, with 18 bases separating them. CDR3 sequence reads: CASSTLREGGYGYTF. In nucleotides, the CDR3 is TGTGCCAGCAGTACCCTAAGGGAGGGCGGATATGGCTACACCTTC.

The chain employs TRBV2 and TRBJ2-7; D may be TRBD1 (5 bases). From germline, CDR1 is SNHLY and CDR2 FYNNEI. This CDR3 contains 14 residues. The ends were cut back, 4 bases at V and 3 bases at J, with 13 bases in the middle. Written as DNA, the CDR3 is TGTGCCAGCAGTGTGGGCAGGGTTTTCTACGAGCAGTACTTC. Translated, it gives CASSVGRVFYEQYF.

The CDR3 nucleotides are TGTGCCAGCAGCCAAGAGATCGAGACAGTGGGCTACACCTTC. Translating it yields CASSQEIETVGYTF. This chain links TRBV5-8 with TRBJ1-2, with D possibly TRBD1 on 5 matching bases. From germline, CDR1 is SGHTS and CDR2 YDEGEE. Trimming took 4 bases from V and 8 from J, leaving 18 bases between them. The CDR3 contains 14 residues.

The chain uses TRBV5-8 and TRBJ2-1; 11 nucleotides agree with TRBD1. The V segment lost 4 bases and the J segment 5 bases; nucleotides outside the gene matches: 5. The CDR3 totals 15 residues. Germline CDR1 reads SGHTS; CDR2 reads YDEGEE. The CDR3 DNA reads as TGTGCCAGCAGCCCCCTGGGACAGGGGGACAATGAGCAGTTCTTC. This sequence encodes CASSPLGQGDNEQFF.

The genes are TRBV7-3 and TRBJ1-1; D remains unclear. The CDR3 is 15 amino acids. Germline loops: CDR1 SGHTA, CDR2 FQGTGA. V lost 0 bases and J 1 base, leaving 9 bases between the germline ends. The CDR3 spells CASSLTARGNTEAFF. In nucleotides, the CDR3 is TGTGCCAGCAGCTTAACGGCCCGGGGGAACACTGAAGCTTTCTTT.

The rearrangement links TRBV7-6 to TRBJ2-3; tentative D call: TRBD1 (6 bases). V shed 6 bases and J shed 5 bases, with 18 bases lying between them. The V gene's germline CDR1 is SGHVS and CDR2 FNYEAQ. There are 15 residues in the CDR3. The CDR3 sequence: CASRATGSPLDTQYF. The CDR3 DNA reads TGTGCCAGCAGAGCTACAGGGTCCCCCCTAGATACGCAGTATTTT.

The rearrangement joins TRBV10-3 to TRBJ1-6; weak D call: TRBD1 (5 bases). V was trimmed by 4 bases and J by 10 bases, leaving 14 bases between them. The CDR3 runs 14 residues. In germline, CDR1 is ENHRY, CDR2 SYGVKD. The CDR3 is CAISGPFGGSPLHF. Here the CDR3 DNA reads TGTGCCATCAGTGGCCCTTTTGGGGGGTCACCCCTCCACTTT.

V is TRBV7-8 and J is TRBJ1-5; D may be TRBD1 (6 bases). This CDR3 contains 17 residues. The germline V gene encodes CDR1 SGHVS and CDR2 FQNEAQ. The V gene lost 0 bases and the J gene lost 0 bases, with 12 bases spanning the gap. The CDR3 DNA sequence: TGTGCCAGCAGCTTAGCAATGAGACAGGATAGCAATCAGCCCCAGCATTTT. Translating it yields CASSLAMRQDSNQPQHF.

The rearrangement joins TRBV7-2 to TRBJ2-7; TRBD2 aligns across 9 bases. Germline CDR1 and CDR2: SGHTA and FQGNSA. The CDR3 sequence is 14 residues long. V shed 5 bases, J shed 6 bases, and the junction held 8 bases outside the gene matches. The CDR3 region is CASSRLAARGEQYF. CDR3 in DNA: TGTGCCAGCAGCCGACTAGCGGCCCGCGGCGAGCAGTACTTC.

The chain uses TRBV5-1 and TRBJ1-1; tentatively, D is TRBD1 (6 bases). With 0 bases removed from V and 5 bases from J, the gap between germline ends came to 11 bases. The CDR3 length is 14 residues. The germline V gene encodes CDR1 SGHRS and CDR2 YFSETQ. CDR3 sequence: CASSLVGGLTEAFF. The CDR3 nucleotides read TGCGCCAGCAGCTTGGTGGGGGGCTTGACTGAAGCTTTCTTT.